This T cell receptor beta chain was obtained from a study of T cells in Graves' hyperthyroidism and ophthalmopathy. The definition of stable Graves' hyperthyroidism was no ophthalmopathy progression within 18 months. Exclusions: uncontrolled infection, other autoimmune disease, pregnancy, lactation. This CDR3 contains 15 residues. Germline CDR1 SGHRS, CDR2 YFSETQ. Trimming left V 0 bases short and J 6 bases short, with 13 bases between. Regions amplified from RNA transcripts were the TCR beta CDR3 regions. A set of HTBI primers served as the primers for a first-round RT-PCR of the TCR CDR3. TCRdb used MiXCR to reprocess the multiplex PCR reads, holding one entry per CDR3 protein. The sample includes about 560,000 distinct CDR3 sequences, approximately 15% of them seen just once. This clonotype was seen many times. Its antigen is still unknown. The study's findings and limits: The blood repertoire included most of the expanded thyroid clonotypes above 0.001.

The source of this sequence is a woman aged 18-30 years with Graves' hyperthyroidism. V and J are TRBV5-1 and TRBJ2-1, with D perhaps TRBD1 (6 bases). The specimen was blood. CDR3 coding DNA: TGCGCCAGCAGCTTGGGTCAGGGGTTGGTCAATGAGCAGTTCTTC. Translated: CASSLGQGLVNEQFF.